The 7 T cell receptor beta chains below were found in one sample sequenced in a study of shared clonotypes between healthy human individuals. The data were produced by immunoSEQ multiplex PCR, yet TCRdb's version contains in-frame clones alone and is incomplete. Of around 2,000,000 clones detected, 85% to 95% appear once; the ten largest clones hold more than 0.9%. Naive CD8 cells lacked CD45RO and underwent positive selection for CCR7, leaving out terminally differentiated effector memory CD45RA+ cells. Sequenced: naive CD8+ T cells sorted from blood. These TCRs come from a young man in good health.

The chain carries TRBV28 and TRBJ2-7; D may be TRBD1 or TRBD2 (5 bases each). The CDR3 has 12 amino acids. Germline lookup yields CDR1 MDHEN and CDR2 SYDVKM. V was shortened by 8 bases and J by 0 bases, with 8 bases between the two germline ends. The DNA of the CDR3 is TGTGCCAGCGCAGGGACCTCCTACGAGCAGTACTTC. Its protein is CASAGTSYEQYF.

V and J are TRBV9 and TRBJ1-2; TRBD1 matches 9 bases. The V and J ends lost 3 bases and 2 bases, in that order; junction bases with no gene match: 8. The CDR3 has 16 amino acids. CDR1 is SGDLS, CDR2 YYNGEE, per germline. The CDR3 spells CASSESIDRGNYGYTF. CDR3 bases: TGTGCCAGCAGCGAGTCCATAGACAGGGGGAACTATGGCTACACCTTC.

This sequence joins TRBV7-8 and TRBJ2-5, with a weak D call TRBD2 (5 bases). V was clipped by 3 bases and J by 1 base, with 9 bases between them. Germline-derived CDR1 and CDR2 are SGHVS and FQNEAQ. This CDR3 spans 14 amino acids. CDR3 nucleotide sequence: TGTGCCAGCAGCTTCGGGGAACCCCAAGAGACCCAGTACTTC. Protein product: CASSFGEPQETQYF.

The chain is built from TRBV5-6 and TRBJ1-2; D remains unclear. CDR1 is SGHDT and CDR2 is YYEEEE in the germline V gene. The CDR3 is made up of 11 amino acids. V dropped 3 bases and J dropped 5 bases, with 5 bases sitting between them. The CDR3: CASSSQYGYTF. The CDR3 DNA sequence: TGTGCCAGCAGCTCCCAATATGGCTACACCTTC.

CDR3 in DNA: TGTGCCAGCAGCCCCCTCGCGGAGGGGCAAGGCTACACCTTC. Its translation: CASSPLAEGQGYTF. The rearrangement uses TRBV7-8 and TRBJ1-2; perhaps TRBD1 as D (5 bases). With 5 bases removed from V and 8 bases from J, the gap between germline ends came to 18 bases. The CDR3 has 14 amino acids. Per the germline V gene, CDR1 is SGHVS and CDR2 is FQNEAQ.

The chain links TRBV5-6 to TRBJ2-7; 8 nucleotides line up with TRBD1. V lost 4 bases, J lost 3 bases, and 6 bases stayed unmatched. This CDR3 has 14 residues. Germline CDR1 SGHDT, CDR2 YYEEEE. CDR3 DNA sequence: TGTGCCAGCAGCCCCCGGACAGGGCTCTACGAGCAGTACTTC. Amino acids: CASSPRTGLYEQYF. Using reference TRBV5-6 and TRBJ2-7 for the parts outside the CDR3, the full variable domain is DAGVTQSPTHLIKTRGQQVTLRCSPKSGHDTVSWYQQALGQGPQFIFQYYEEEERQRGNFPDRFSGHQFPNYSSELNVNALLLGDSALYLCASSPRTGLYEQYFGPGTRLTVT.

The rearrangement uses TRBV12-5 and TRBJ2-7; D remains ambiguous. The CDR3 totals 12 residues. Germline V lookup: CDR1 LGHNT, CDR2 FRNRAP. Trimming removed 1 base at V and 12 bases at J, with 13 bases between. CDR3: CASGLDPREVYF. CDR3 sequence (DNA): TGTGCTAGTGGTTTGGACCCCCGAGAGGTGTACTTC.